The next 28 T cell receptor beta chains were all read from a single sample in a study of blood T cells in healthy people across ages. The authors ran a second PCR of 7 to 11 cycles using a sample-barcoded 5' primer and a J-beta primer mix. From the 5' RACE reads, TCRdb called clonotypes with MiXCR, one entry per CDR3 protein. This table holds 1.5 million to 2 million distinct CDR3 sequences, about 32% found once. The sequenced sample was blood. The receptors derive from a woman in her twenties or thirties in good health.

The chain employs TRBV20-1 and TRBJ1-2; D is perhaps TRBD1 (5 bases). The V gene lost 0 bases and the J gene lost 4 bases, with 15 bases spanning the gap. Germline CDR1 DFQATT, CDR2 SNEGSKA (reference sequence). The CDR3 is made up of 15 amino acids. CDR3 nucleotide sequence: TGCAGTGCTAGAGATCTTAGGGGCACCCGCTATGGCTACACCTTC. It specifies CSARDLRGTRYGYTF.

This sequence joins TRBV12-5 and TRBJ2-1; TRBD1 aligns across 8 bases. Germline V gene lookup returns CDR1 LGHNT and CDR2 FRNRAP. The CDR3 has 14 residues. J lost 4 bases, V lost 4 bases, and 3 bases had no gene match. The CDR3 nucleotides read TGTGCTAGTGGTTGGGGGACAGGTTACAATGAGCAGTTCTTC. This encodes CASGWGTGYNEQFF.

This clonotype occurred many times. The chain is built from TRBV10-3 and TRBJ2-3, with 9 nucleotides matching TRBD2. From germline, CDR1 is ENHRY and CDR2 SYGVKD. The CDR3 runs to 16 residues. With 4 bases clipped from V and 0 bases from J, the junction kept 5 bases outside the gene matches. CDR3 amino acids: CAISGASGASTDTQYF. CDR3 nucleotides: TGTGCCATCAGTGGTGCTAGCGGGGCAAGCACAGATACGCAGTATTTT.

This clonotype was counted between two and nine times. The CDR3 DNA sequence: TGTGCCATCAGTGAACTAGCGGGGCCTAATGAGCAGTTCTTC. Translating it yields CAISELAGPNEQFF. This chain uses TRBV10-3 with TRBJ2-1, with 10 bases identical to TRBD2. Trimming removed 3 bases from V and 7 bases from J; junction bases left unmatched: 3. CDR1 and CDR2 (germline): ENHRY, SYGVKD. The CDR3 length is 14 residues.

The rearrangement links TRBV30 to TRBJ1-5; 7 bases map to TRBD1. V lost 5 bases to trimming and J lost 4 bases; unmatched junction nucleotides: 2. This CDR3 comprises 12 residues. The germline V gene has CDR1 GTSNPN and CDR2 SVGIG (reference sequence). CDR3: CAWLQGNQPQHF. CDR3 DNA sequence: TGTGCCTGGTTACAGGGGAATCAGCCCCAGCATTTT.

The CDR3 loop reads CASGIQSGVEEEQFF. Here the CDR3 DNA reads TGTGCCAGCGGAATCCAGAGCGGGGTCGAAGAAGAGCAGTTCTTC. The chain has TRBV6-1 and TRBJ2-1; 7 positions match TRBD2. CDR3 length: 15 residues. Per germline, CDR1 MNHNS and CDR2 SASEGT. J gave up 10 bases and V 8 bases, and 17 bases lay outside the gene matches.

Many counts were recorded for this clonotype. V and J are TRBV7-3 and TRBJ2-3; TRBD1 matches 8 bases. The CDR3 runs 15 residues. Germline-derived CDR1 and CDR2 are SGHTA and FQGTGA. Trimming removed 5 bases from V and 2 bases from J; junction bases left unmatched: 6. This CDR3 reads CASSRRTGNTDTQYF. Written as DNA, the CDR3 is TGTGCCAGCAGCCGACGGACAGGGAACACAGATACGCAGTATTTT. Looking up the rest from reference TRBV7-3 and TRBJ2-3 gives the full variable domain: GAGVSQTPSNKVTEKGKYVELRCDPISGHTALYWYRQSLGQGPEFLIYFQGTGAADDSGLPNDRFFAVRPEGSVSTLKIQRTERGDSAVYLCASSRRTGNTDTQYFGPGTRLTVL.

The chain joins TRBV30 to TRBJ1-1, with unresolved D. This CDR3 has 11 residues. V was cut by 6 bases and J by 4 bases, with 9 bases left in between. Germline assignment: CDR1 GTSNPN and CDR2 SVGIG (reference sequence). CDR3 amino acids: CACHQITEAFF. In DNA form, the CDR3 reads TGTGCCTGTCATCAAATCACTGAAGCTTTCTTT.

This clonotype was recorded at least ten times. The chain has TRBV4-2 and TRBJ1-6, with D possibly TRBD1 on 6 matching bases. Trimming shortened V by 4 bases and J by 5 bases, and 9 bases separated the two germline ends. Germline V gene data show CDR1 as LGHNA and CDR2 as YNFKEQ. The CDR3 loop spans 14 amino acids. The chain's CDR3 is CASSPRTDNSPLHF. CDR3 DNA: TGTGCCAGCAGCCCTCGGACAGATAATTCACCCCTCCACTTT.

This clonotype was seen more than once but under ten times. The rearrangement uses TRBV29-1 and TRBJ2-1, with 9 positions matching TRBD2. J lost 0 bases, V lost 4 bases, and 28 bases had no gene match. The germline V gene has CDR1 SQVTM and CDR2 ANQGSEA. The length of the CDR3 is 23 residues. The CDR3 region has the DNA TGCAGCGTTGGCCGGATCAGACAGACAGGACTAAGCGGGGGGTCCGTCTCCTACAATGAGCAGTTCTTC. Translated: CSVGRIRQTGLSGGSVSYNEQFF.

The rearrangement links TRBV28 to TRBJ2-5, with 10 bases aligning to TRBD2. Germline-derived CDR1 and CDR2 are MDHEN and SYDVKM. V was pared by 3 bases and J by 4 bases, with 5 bases of the junction left unmatched. This CDR3 has 15 residues. The CDR3 protein is CASSFGTSDRETQYF. In DNA, the CDR3 is TGTGCCAGCAGTTTTGGGACTAGCGACCGAGAGACCCAGTACTTC.

The chain combines TRBV3-1 with TRBJ2-4; D may be TRBD1 (5 bases). The CDR3 is 14 amino acids. CDR1 and CDR2 (germline): LGHDT, YNNKEL (reference sequence). The ends were cut back, 4 bases at V and 4 bases at J, with 11 bases in the middle. The CDR3 sequence: CASSPEKGKNIQYF. The CDR3 coding sequence is TGTGCCAGCAGCCCCGAAAAGGGGAAAAACATTCAGTACTTC. Based on the CDR3 plus reference TRBV3-1 and TRBJ2-4, the full variable domain is DTAVSQTPKYLVTQMGNDKSIKCEQNLGHDTMYWYKQDSKKFLKIMFSYNNKELIINETVPNRFSPKSPDKAHLNLHINSLELGDSAVYFCASSPEKGKNIQYFGAGTRLSVL.

This clonotype was seen a few times. The chain links TRBV13 to TRBJ1-2; tentatively, D is TRBD1 (5 bases). Germline lookup yields CDR1 PRHDT and CDR2 FYEKMQ (reference sequence). V was pared by 3 bases and J by 6 bases, with 14 bases between. The CDR3 consists of 14 residues. The CDR3 DNA is TGTGCCAGCAGCTTTGCAGGGCGAAGGGATGGCTACACCTTC. This codes for CASSFAGRRDGYTF.

The chain recombines TRBV7-9 with TRBJ2-5; D gene ambiguous. The V gene lost 6 bases and the J gene lost 5 bases, with 16 bases spanning the gap. The CDR3 totals 14 residues. Germline V CDR1 and CDR2: SEHNR, FQNEAQ (reference sequence). CDR3 bases: TGTGCCAGCAGTTCCCGGACCCTGGTGGAGACCCAGTACTTC. It is translated as CASSSRTLVETQYF.

This clonotype came up many times. V and J are TRBV20-1 and TRBJ2-5, with 7 bases matching TRBD1. Germline CDR1 reads DFQATT; CDR2 reads SNEGSKA (reference sequence). CDR3 length: 14 amino acids. The junction had 11 bases not matched to a gene; V was cut back by 6 bases and J by 4 bases. The CDR3 spells CSAYLQGWSETQYF. The CDR3 bases are TGCAGTGCCTACCTACAGGGGTGGTCAGAGACCCAGTACTTC.

V and J are TRBV6-6 and TRBJ2-2, with D possibly TRBD2 on 7 matching bases. The CDR3 has 15 amino acids. Germline CDR1 is MNHNY and CDR2 is SVGAGI (reference sequence). V lost 3 bases to trimming and J lost 7 bases, with 15 bases between them. The CDR3 protein is CASSYVGGPVGELFF. CDR3 sequence (DNA): TGTGCCAGCAGTTATGTGGGGGGGCCGGTCGGGGAGCTGTTTTTT.

The chain links TRBV3-1 to TRBJ2-2; tentatively, D is TRBD1 or TRBD2 (5 bases each). Germline V gene lookup returns CDR1 LGHDT and CDR2 YNNKEL (reference sequence). The CDR3 runs 16 residues. The V end lost 1 base, the J end lost 4 bases, and 13 bases lay between the germline ends. DNA for the CDR3: TGTGCCAGCAGCCAAGGTGGGACCCCGGGCACCGGGGAGCTGTTTTTT. This gives the protein CASSQGGTPGTGELFF.

As to this clonotype: At one end, the junction sequence differs from germline, possibly due to a read error. The V call is TRBV28, the J call TRBJ2-1; maybe TRBD2 (6 bases). CDR3 length equals 14 residues. Germline values: CDR1 MDHEN, CDR2 SYDVKM. The CDR3 loop reads CASSTRSGYNVQFF. CDR3 coding DNA: TGTGCCAGCAGCACACGAAGCGGGTACAATGTGCAGTTCTTC.

A few counts support this clonotype. The V and J genes are TRBV3-1 and TRBJ2-7, with TRBD2 identical over 14 bases. Germline trimming cut 0 bases from V and 6 bases from J; bases unmatched to any gene: 4. Germline values: CDR1 LGHDT, CDR2 YNNKEL (reference sequence). The CDR3 totals 16 residues. CDR3 in amino acids: CASSQDGGTSGSEQYF. DNA of the CDR3: TGTGCCAGCAGCCAAGATGGTGGGACTAGCGGGAGCGAGCAGTACTTC.

The chain couples TRBV27 to TRBJ2-7; 10 positions agree with TRBD2. The CDR3 runs 14 residues. Germline V gives CDR1 MNHEY, CDR2 SMNVEV (reference sequence). V shed 2 bases and J 4 bases; nucleotides not matched to a gene: 2. CDR3 loop: CASSLTSGKYEQYF. The CDR3 nucleotides are TGTGCCAGCAGTTTAACTAGCGGGAAGTACGAGCAGTACTTC.

The CDR3 sequence: CASSPSQGQYEQYF. The DNA of the CDR3 is TGTGCCAGCTCACCAAGCCAGGGCCAATACGAGCAGTACTTC. V and J are TRBV18 and TRBJ2-7, with D possibly TRBD1 on 5 matching bases. The CDR3 has 14 amino acids. Germline CDR1 is KGHSH and CDR2 is LQKENI. V was clipped by 2 bases and J by 4 bases, with 12 bases between them.

There are a few counts of this clonotype. V usage is TRBV10-3 and J usage is TRBJ1-2; TRBD1 matches at 7 bases. Trimming cost V 3 bases and J 3 bases; bases outside gene matches: 22. This CDR3 has 20 amino acids. The germline CDR1 and CDR2 sequences are ENHRY and SYGVKD. This CDR3 reads CAISENRGDRASNIHYGYTF. The CDR3, as DNA: TGTGCCATCAGTGAAAATCGCGGAGACAGGGCTTCGAATATCCACTATGGCTACACCTTC.

Concerning this clonotype: The junction shows a germline mismatch at one end, possibly a read error. The chain couples TRBV7-3 to TRBJ2-1; TRBD2 is a possible D gene (6 bases). The germline V gene encodes CDR1 SGHTA and CDR2 FQGTGA. This CDR3 has 14 amino acids. The CDR3 sequence: CACSYGGTSNEQFF. DNA of the CDR3: TGTGCCTGCAGCTACGGGGGTACTAGCAATGAGCAGTTCTTC.

A few counts support this clonotype. The chain is built from TRBV9 and TRBJ2-2, with D perhaps TRBD2 (6 bases). CDR3 length equals 15 residues. CDR1 is SGDLS and CDR2 is YYNGEE in the germline V gene. Between the trimmed V and J ends, which lost 0 bases and 4 bases, there was a span of 10 bases. The chain's CDR3 is CASSVGGGRTGELFF. In DNA, the CDR3 is TGTGCCAGCAGCGTAGGGGGAGGACGCACCGGGGAGCTGTTTTTT.

V and J are TRBV15 and TRBJ2-3, with TRBD2 matching 12 bases. Germline CDR1 is LNHNV and CDR2 is YYDKDF (reference sequence). Trimming removed 2 bases from V and 5 bases from J; junction bases left unmatched: 8. This CDR3 comprises 17 residues. The CDR3 reads CATSRSWTSGVGDTQYF. CDR3 nucleotides: TGTGCCACCAGCAGATCTTGGACTAGCGGGGTCGGAGATACGCAGTATTTT.

The table lists this clonotype with a few counts. The chain recombines TRBV7-8 with TRBJ1-1; no reliable D call. V was trimmed by 1 base and J by 4 bases, leaving 13 bases between them. The CDR3 totals 15 residues. Germline CDR1 reads SGHVS; CDR2 reads FQNEAQ. Written as DNA, the CDR3 is TGTGCCAGCAGCTTAGTGCAGGCGGCCTTCACTGAAGCTTTCTTT. The encoded protein is CASSLVQAAFTEAFF. The full variable domain, rest sourced from reference TRBV7-8 and TRBJ1-1, is GAGVSQSPRYKVAKRGQDVALRCDPISGHVSLFWYQQALGQGPEFLTYFQNEAQLDKSGLPSDRFFAERPEGSVSTLKIQRTQQEDSAVYLCASSLVQAAFTEAFFGQGTRLTVV.

About this clonotype itself: This sequence may be a read error, since a much larger clone differs from it by one base. The genes are TRBV27 and TRBJ2-7; D ambiguous. CDR3 length equals 13 residues. From germline, CDR1 is MNHEY and CDR2 SMNVEV (reference sequence). The germline V and J ends were trimmed by 5 bases and 3 bases, with 11 bases remaining between them. CDR3 sequence: CASSLRTYYEQYF. The CDR3 DNA reads as TGTGCCAGCAGTCTAAGGACCTACTACGAGCAGTACTTC.

The J gene is TRBJ2-1, the V gene TRBV20-1; 14 bases map to TRBD2. Looked up from germline, CDR1 is DFQATT and CDR2 is SNEGSKA (reference sequence). The length of the CDR3 is 15 residues. Trimming took 4 bases from V and 7 from J; bases not matched to a gene: 6. The CDR3 loop reads CSAIGTSGSSNEQFF. The CDR3 coding sequence is TGCAGTGCTATTGGGACTAGCGGGAGCTCTAATGAGCAGTTCTTC.